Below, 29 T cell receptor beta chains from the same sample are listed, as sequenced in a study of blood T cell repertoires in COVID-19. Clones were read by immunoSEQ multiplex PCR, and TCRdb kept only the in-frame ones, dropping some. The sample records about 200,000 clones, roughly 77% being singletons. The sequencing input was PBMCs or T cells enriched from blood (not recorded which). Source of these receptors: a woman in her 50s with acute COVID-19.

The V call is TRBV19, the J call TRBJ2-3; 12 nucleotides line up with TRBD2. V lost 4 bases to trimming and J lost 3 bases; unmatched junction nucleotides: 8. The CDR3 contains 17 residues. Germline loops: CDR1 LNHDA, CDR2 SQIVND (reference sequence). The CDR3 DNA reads TGTGCCAGTAGTAGAACTAGCGGGGGGTACGAGACAGATACGCAGTATTTT. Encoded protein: CASSRTSGGYETDTQYF.

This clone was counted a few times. CDR3 DNA: TGCAGCGTTGAGTCAGGGTTCTCTGGAAACACCATATATTTT. Its translation is CSVESGFSGNTIYF. This chain links TRBV29-1 with TRBJ1-3; possibly TRBD1 for D (5 bases). V shed 3 bases and J shed 0 bases, with 9 bases lying between them. CDR1 is SQVTM and CDR2 is ANQGSEA in the germline V gene. This CDR3 spans 14 amino acids.

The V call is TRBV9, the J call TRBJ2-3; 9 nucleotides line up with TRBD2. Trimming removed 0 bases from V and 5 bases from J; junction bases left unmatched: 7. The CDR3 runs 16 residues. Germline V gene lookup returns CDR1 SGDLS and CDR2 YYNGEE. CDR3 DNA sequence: TGTGCCAGCAGCGTAGGCGTAGCGGGGGCCGGAGATACGCAGTATTTT. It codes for CASSVGVAGAGDTQYF.

The CDR3 nucleotides read TGTGCCAGCAGTTTTTTGACAGGGGTTCAGCCCCAGCATTTT. It translates to CASSFLTGVQPQHF. The chain recombines TRBV28 with TRBJ1-5; 8 bases fit TRBD1. Germline V gene sequence: CDR1 MDHEN, CDR2 SYDVKM. The CDR3 loop spans 14 amino acids. The ends lost 3 bases at V and 6 bases at J; junction bases unmatched: 4.

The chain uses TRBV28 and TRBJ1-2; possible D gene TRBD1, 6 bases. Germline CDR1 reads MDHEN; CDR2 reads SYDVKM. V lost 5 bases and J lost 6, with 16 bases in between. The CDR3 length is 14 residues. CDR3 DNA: TGTGCCAGCAGTCTTTTACAGGGATCGGATGGCTACACCTTC. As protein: CASSLLQGSDGYTF.

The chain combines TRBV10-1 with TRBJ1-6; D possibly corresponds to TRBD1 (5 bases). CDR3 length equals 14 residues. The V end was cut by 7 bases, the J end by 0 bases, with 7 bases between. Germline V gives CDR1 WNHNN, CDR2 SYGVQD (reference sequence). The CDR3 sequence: CASKTDSYNSPLHF. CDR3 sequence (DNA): TGCGCCAGCAAGACAGACTCCTATAATTCACCCCTCCACTTT.

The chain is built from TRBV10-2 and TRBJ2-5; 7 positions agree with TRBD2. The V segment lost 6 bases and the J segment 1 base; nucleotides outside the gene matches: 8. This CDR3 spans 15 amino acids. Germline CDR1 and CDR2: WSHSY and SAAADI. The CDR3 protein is CASSESGAIQETQYF. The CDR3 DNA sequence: TGCGCCAGCAGCGAAAGCGGGGCGATCCAAGAGACCCAGTACTTC.

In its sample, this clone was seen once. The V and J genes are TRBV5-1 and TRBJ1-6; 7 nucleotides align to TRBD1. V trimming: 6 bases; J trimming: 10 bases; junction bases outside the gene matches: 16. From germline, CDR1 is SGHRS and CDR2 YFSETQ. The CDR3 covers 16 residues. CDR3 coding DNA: TGCGCCAGCAATACAGGGGAGGCTGCTCTTCAGTCACCCCTCCACTTT. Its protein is CASNTGEAALQSPLHF.

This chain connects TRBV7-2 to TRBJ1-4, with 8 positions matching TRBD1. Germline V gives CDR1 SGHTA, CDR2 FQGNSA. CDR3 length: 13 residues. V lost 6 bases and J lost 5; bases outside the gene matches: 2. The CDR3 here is CASRDRENEKLFF. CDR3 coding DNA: TGTGCCAGCAGGGACAGGGAGAATGAAAAACTGTTTTTT. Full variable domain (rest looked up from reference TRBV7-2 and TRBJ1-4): GAGVSQSPSNKVTEKGKDVELRCDPISGHTALYWYRQSLGQGLEFLIYFQGNSAPDKSGLPSDRFSAERTGGSVSTLTIQRTQQEDSAVYLCASRDRENEKLFFGSGTQLSVL.

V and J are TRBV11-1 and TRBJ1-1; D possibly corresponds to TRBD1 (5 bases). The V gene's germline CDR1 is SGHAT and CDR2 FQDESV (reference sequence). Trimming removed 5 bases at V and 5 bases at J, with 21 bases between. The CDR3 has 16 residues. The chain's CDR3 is CASSHRGRQGSTEAFF. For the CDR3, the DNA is TGTGCCAGCAGCCATAGGGGCCGGCAGGGCTCGACTGAAGCTTTCTTT. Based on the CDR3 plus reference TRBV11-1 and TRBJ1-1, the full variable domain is EAEVAQSPRYKITEKSQAVAFWCDPISGHATLYWYRQILGQGPELLVQFQDESVVDDSQLPKDRFSAERLKGVDSTLKIQPAELGDSAMYLCASSHRGRQGSTEAFFGQGTRLTVV.

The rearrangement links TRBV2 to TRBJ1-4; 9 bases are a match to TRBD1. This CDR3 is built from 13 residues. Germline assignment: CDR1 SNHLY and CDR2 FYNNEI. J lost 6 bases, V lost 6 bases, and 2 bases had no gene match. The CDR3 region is CASRGQGYEKLFF. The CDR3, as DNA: TGTGCCAGCAGAGGACAGGGGTATGAAAAACTGTTTTTT.

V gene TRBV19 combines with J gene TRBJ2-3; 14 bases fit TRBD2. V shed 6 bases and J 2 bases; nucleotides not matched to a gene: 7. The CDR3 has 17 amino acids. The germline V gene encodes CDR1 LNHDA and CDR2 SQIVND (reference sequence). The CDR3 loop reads CASRAGTSGGITDTQYF. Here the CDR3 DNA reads TGTGCCAGTAGAGCCGGGACTAGCGGGGGAATCACAGATACGCAGTATTTT.

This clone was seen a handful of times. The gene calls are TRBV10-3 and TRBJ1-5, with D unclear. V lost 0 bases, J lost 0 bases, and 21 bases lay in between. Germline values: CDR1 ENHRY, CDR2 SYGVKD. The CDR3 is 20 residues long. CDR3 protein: CAISESTAGSRPYSNQPQHF. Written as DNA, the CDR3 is TGTGCCATCAGTGAGTCGACTGCCGGATCCCGTCCCTATAGCAATCAGCCCCAGCATTTT.

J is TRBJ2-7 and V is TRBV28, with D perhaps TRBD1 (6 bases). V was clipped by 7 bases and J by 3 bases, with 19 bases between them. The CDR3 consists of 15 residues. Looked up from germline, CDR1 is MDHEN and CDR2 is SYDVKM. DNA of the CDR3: TGTGCCAGCAATGGGTGGATTACAGGGAACTACGAGCAGTACGTC. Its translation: CASNGWITGNYEQYV.

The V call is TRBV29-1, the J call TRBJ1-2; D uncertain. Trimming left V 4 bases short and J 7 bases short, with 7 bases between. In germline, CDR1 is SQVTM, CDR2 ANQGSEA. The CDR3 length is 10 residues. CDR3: CSVGEGGYTF. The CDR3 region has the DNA TGCAGCGTTGGGGAGGGTGGCTACACCTTC.

CDR3 sequence: CASRAGSTYNSPLHF. For the CDR3, the DNA is TGTGCCAGCAGGGCGGGTAGCACCTATAATTCACCCCTCCACTTT. V is TRBV2 and J is TRBJ1-6; D is undetermined. The CDR3 is 15 residues long. The V gene's germline CDR1 is SNHLY and CDR2 FYNNEI. V dropped 6 bases and J dropped 2 bases, with 11 bases sitting between them. Variable domain in full (rest from reference TRBV2 and TRBJ1-6): EPEVTQTPSHQVTQMGQEVILRCVPISNHLYFYWYRQILGQKVEFLVSFYNNEISEKSEIFDDQFSVERPDGSNFTLKIRSTKLEDSAMYFCASRAGSTYNSPLHFGNGTRLTVT.

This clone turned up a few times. The CDR3, as DNA: TGTGCCAGCAGCAGACTAGCGGGTGAGACCCAGTACTTC. This codes for CASSRLAGETQYF. The V and J genes are TRBV7-9 and TRBJ2-5, with 10 bases lining up with TRBD2. V gave up 5 bases and J gave up 5 bases; unmatched junction bases: 2. CDR1 SEHNR and CDR2 FQNEAQ come from the germline V gene (reference sequence). CDR3 length: 13 amino acids.

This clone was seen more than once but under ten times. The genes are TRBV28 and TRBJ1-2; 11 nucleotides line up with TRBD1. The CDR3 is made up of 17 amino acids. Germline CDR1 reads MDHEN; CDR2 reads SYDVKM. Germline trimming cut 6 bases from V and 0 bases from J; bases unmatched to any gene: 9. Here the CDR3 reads CASSGTGGTRSNYGYTF. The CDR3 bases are TGTGCCAGCAGCGGGACAGGGGGGACCCGGTCTAACTATGGCTACACCTTC.

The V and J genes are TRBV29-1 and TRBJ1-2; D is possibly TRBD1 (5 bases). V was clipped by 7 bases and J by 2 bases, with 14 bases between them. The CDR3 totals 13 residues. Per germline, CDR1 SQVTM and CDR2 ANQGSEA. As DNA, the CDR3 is TGCAGCGGGGCTGGGGCAGACAACTATGGCTACACCTTC. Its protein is CSGAGADNYGYTF.

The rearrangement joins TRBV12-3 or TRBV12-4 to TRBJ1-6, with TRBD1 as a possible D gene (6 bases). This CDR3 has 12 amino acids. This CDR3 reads CASGTPLRPLHF. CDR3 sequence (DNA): TGTGCATCTGGGACACCCTTGCGGCCCCTCCACTTT.

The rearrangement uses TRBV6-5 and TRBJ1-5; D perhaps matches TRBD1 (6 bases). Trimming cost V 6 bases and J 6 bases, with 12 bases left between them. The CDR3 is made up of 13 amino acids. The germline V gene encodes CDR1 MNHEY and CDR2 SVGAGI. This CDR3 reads CASSRTERQPQHF. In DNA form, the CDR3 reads TGTGCCAGCAGCAGGACAGAACGTCAGCCCCAGCATTTT.

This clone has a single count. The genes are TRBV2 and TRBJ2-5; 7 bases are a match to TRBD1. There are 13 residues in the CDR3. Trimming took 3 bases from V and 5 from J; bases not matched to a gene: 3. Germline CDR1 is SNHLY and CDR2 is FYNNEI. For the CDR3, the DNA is TGTGCCAGCAGTGATCAGGGACAGGAGACCCAGTACTTC. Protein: CASSDQGQETQYF.

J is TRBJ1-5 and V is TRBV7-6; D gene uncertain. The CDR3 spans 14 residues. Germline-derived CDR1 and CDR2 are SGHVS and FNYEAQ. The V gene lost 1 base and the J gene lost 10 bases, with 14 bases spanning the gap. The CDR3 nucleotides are TGTGCCAGCAGCTTAGATACAGCCCGGTCCCCCCAGCATTTT. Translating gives CASSLDTARSPQHF.

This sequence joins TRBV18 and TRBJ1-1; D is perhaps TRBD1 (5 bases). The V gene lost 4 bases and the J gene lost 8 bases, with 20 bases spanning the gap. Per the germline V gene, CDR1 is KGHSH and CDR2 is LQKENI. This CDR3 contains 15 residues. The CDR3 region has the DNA TGTGCCAGCTCACTACAACGGGGAGGGGTCGTGGAAGCTTTCTTT. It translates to CASSLQRGGVVEAFF.

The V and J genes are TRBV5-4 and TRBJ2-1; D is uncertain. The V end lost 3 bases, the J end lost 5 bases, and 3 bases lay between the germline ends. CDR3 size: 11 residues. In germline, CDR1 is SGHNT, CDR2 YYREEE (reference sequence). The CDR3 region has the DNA TGTGCCAGCAGCTCGGACAATGAGCAGTTCTTC. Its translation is CASSSDNEQFF. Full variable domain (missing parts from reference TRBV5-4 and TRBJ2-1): ETGVTQSPTHLIKTRGQQVTLRCSSQSGHNTVSWYQQALGQGPQFIFQYYREEENGRGNFPPRFSGLQFPNYSSELNVNALELDDSALYLCASSSDNEQFFGPGTRLTVL.

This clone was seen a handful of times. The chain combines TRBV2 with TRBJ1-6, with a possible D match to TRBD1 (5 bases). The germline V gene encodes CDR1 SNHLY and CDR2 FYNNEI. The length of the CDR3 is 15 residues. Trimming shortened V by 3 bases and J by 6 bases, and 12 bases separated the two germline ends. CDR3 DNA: TGTGCCAGCAGTGACAGGGAGGCTTCTAATTCACCCCTCCACTTT. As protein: CASSDREASNSPLHF.

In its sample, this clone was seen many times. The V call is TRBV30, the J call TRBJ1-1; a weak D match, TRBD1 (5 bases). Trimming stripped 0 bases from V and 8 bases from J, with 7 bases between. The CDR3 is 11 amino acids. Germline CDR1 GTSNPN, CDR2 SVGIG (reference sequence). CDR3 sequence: CAWSVNREAFF. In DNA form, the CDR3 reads TGTGCCTGGAGTGTAAACAGGGAAGCTTTCTTT.

This chain's CDR3 is CAWSVIVPDRPFSYNEQFF. In DNA, the CDR3 is TGTGCCTGGAGTGTAATAGTCCCGGACAGGCCTTTCTCCTACAATGAGCAGTTCTTC. This chain joins TRBV30 and TRBJ2-1, with TRBD1 matching 7 bases. The CDR3 spans 19 residues. In germline, CDR1 is GTSNPN, CDR2 SVGIG (reference sequence). V lost 0 bases to trimming and J lost 0 bases; unmatched junction nucleotides: 14.

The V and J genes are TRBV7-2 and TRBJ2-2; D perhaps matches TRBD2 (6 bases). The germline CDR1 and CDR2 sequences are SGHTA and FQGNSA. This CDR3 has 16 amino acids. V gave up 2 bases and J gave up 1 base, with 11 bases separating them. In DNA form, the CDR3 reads TGTGCCAGCAGCTTATGGGCGGGGAGGAACACCGGGGAGCTGTTTTTT. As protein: CASSLWAGRNTGELFF.